One and the same sample provided the 26 T cell receptor beta chains below, sequenced in a study of regulatory T cells in long-lasting Graves disease. To make TCR beta libraries, researchers used iRepertoire HTBI primers and Arm-PCR of CDR3 regions. TCRdb passed the multiplex PCR reads through MiXCR, listing each CDR3 protein once. The data hold 400,000 to 550,000 distinct CDR3 sequences, with about 17% observed a single time. Time point: newly diagnosed GD, antithyroid drugs for less than 3 months. PBMC RNA was the source of the TCR library. These data were also filed under a second study, of T cells in Graves' hyperthyroidism and ophthalmopathy.

Here the sequenced sample was peripheral blood mononuclear cells (PBMCs), taken at new diagnosis, from a patient treated with antithyroid drugs. All receptors derive from a woman aged 25 to 39 with Graves disease.

This clonotype was observed many times. The V and J genes are TRBV13 and TRBJ1-6; D not resolved. The length of the CDR3 is 14 residues. Trimming shortened V by 2 bases and J by 10 bases, and 12 bases separated the two germline ends. Germline V gene lookup returns CDR1 PRHDT and CDR2 FYEKMQ (reference sequence). Written as DNA, the CDR3 is TGTGCCAGCAGCTTACTACAGTCGGGATCACCCCTCCACTTT. Amino acid sequence: CASSLLQSGSPLHF.

This clonotype was counted many times. The chain links TRBV2 to TRBJ1-3; TRBD1 matches at 7 bases. Germline V lookup: CDR1 SNHLY, CDR2 FYNNEI. The junction had 3 bases not matched to a gene; V was cut back by 4 bases and J by 0 bases. This CDR3 has 15 amino acids. CDR3 DNA sequence: TGTGCCAGCAGTGCGGGACAGATCTCTGGAAACACCATATATTTT. Encoded protein: CASSAGQISGNTIYF.

This clonotype was counted many times. J is TRBJ2-1 and V is TRBV18; D unclear. V was trimmed by 3 bases and J by 1 base, leaving 10 bases between them. The germline CDR1 and CDR2 sequences are KGHSH and LQKENI. The CDR3 runs 15 residues. Here the CDR3 DNA reads TGTGCCAGCTCACCGTGGCGTCAGTCCTACAATGAGCAGTTCTTC. Protein product: CASSPWRQSYNEQFF.

V usage is TRBV7-9 and J usage is TRBJ2-5, with D possibly being TRBD2 (5 bases). The germline V and J ends were trimmed by 5 bases and 4 bases, with 20 bases remaining between them. The CDR3 spans 16 residues. Germline values: CDR1 SEHNR, CDR2 FQNEAQ (reference sequence). CDR3 DNA sequence: TGTGCCAGCAGCCTCATTGGAAGCGGTACGGGAGAGACCCAGTACTTC. Protein product: CASSLIGSGTGETQYF. The whole variable domain, filled in from reference TRBV7-9 and TRBJ2-5, reads DTGVSQNPRHKITKRGQNVTFRCDPISEHNRLYWYRQTLGQGPEFLTYFQNEAQLEKSRLLSDRFSAERPKGSFSTLEIQRTEQGDSAMYLCASSLIGSGTGETQYFGPGTRLLVL.

The table lists this clonotype with many counts. V and J are TRBV27 and TRBJ2-3; TRBD2 aligns across 16 bases. J lost 6 bases, V lost 6 bases, and 9 bases had no gene match. This CDR3 has 17 residues. CDR1 and CDR2 (germline): MNHEY, SMNVEV (reference sequence). The CDR3 DNA is TGTGCCAGCAGGCTCCGGGGACTAGCGGGAGGGGGGGATACGCAGTATTTT. Protein product: CASRLRGLAGGGDTQYF.

There are many counts of this clonotype. The J gene is TRBJ1-1, the V gene TRBV5-1, with D possibly being TRBD1 (5 bases). Trimming removed 3 bases at V and 3 bases at J, with 12 bases between. Germline values: CDR1 SGHRS, CDR2 YFSETQ. There are 14 residues in the CDR3. The DNA for the CDR3 is TGCGCCAGCAGCTCAACCGACAGTTACACTGAAGCTTTCTTT. Its protein product is CASSSTDSYTEAFF.

The chain has TRBV7-6 and TRBJ2-1; 9 bases are a match to TRBD2. The ends lost 4 bases at V and 6 bases at J; junction bases unmatched: 7. Germline V gene sequence: CDR1 SGHVS, CDR2 FNYEAQ. The CDR3 extends over 15 amino acids. This chain's CDR3 is CASSYLSGSGNEQFF. CDR3 bases: TGTGCCAGCAGCTACCTTAGCGGGAGTGGCAATGAGCAGTTCTTC.

The chain has TRBV20-1 and TRBJ2-2; D ambiguous. Trimming left V 1 base short and J 2 bases short, with 5 bases between. The germline V gene encodes CDR1 DFQATT and CDR2 SNEGSKA (reference sequence). CDR3 length: 13 residues. This CDR3 reads CSARVVNTGELFF. The CDR3 region has the DNA TGCAGTGCTAGAGTTGTCAACACCGGGGAGCTGTTTTTT.

The chain couples TRBV24-1 to TRBJ2-3, with D tentatively TRBD1 or TRBD2 (6 bases each). The CDR3 covers 16 residues. Germline V CDR1 and CDR2: KGHDR, SFDVKD. V gave up 2 bases and J gave up 1 base, with 12 bases separating them. In nucleotides, the CDR3 is TGTGCCACCAGTGATTCTTTGAGGGGGGGCACAGATACGCAGTATTTT. Amino acids: CATSDSLRGGTDTQYF.

This clonotype was counted ten times or more. The chain recombines TRBV18 with TRBJ2-5; no clear D gene. Germline V lookup: CDR1 KGHSH, CDR2 LQKENI. Trimming stripped 2 bases from V and 1 base from J, with 5 bases between. This CDR3 has 13 residues. The CDR3 loop is CASSPYTQETQYF. In nucleotides, the CDR3 is TGTGCCAGCTCACCATATACCCAAGAGACCCAGTACTTC.

The V and J genes are TRBV5-5 and TRBJ2-7; weak D call: TRBD2 (7 bases). Trimming cost V 4 bases and J 6 bases, with 11 bases left between them. This CDR3 region has 12 residues. The V gene's germline CDR1 is SGHKS and CDR2 YYEKEE (reference sequence). The CDR3 nucleotides read TGTGCCAGCAGCCGAAGGGGGGGCGAGCAGTACTTC. Amino acids: CASSRRGGEQYF. Together with reference TRBV5-5 and TRBJ2-7, the CDR3 gives the full variable domain: DAGVTQSPTHLIKTRGQQVTLRCSPISGHKSVSWYQQVLGQGPQFIFQYYEKEERGRGNFPDRFSARQFPNYSSELNVNALLLGDSALYLCASSRRGGEQYFGPGTRLTVT.

This chain uses TRBV2 with TRBJ2-3; 12 bases map to TRBD2. The junction had 7 bases not matched to a gene; V was cut back by 8 bases and J by 4 bases. CDR1 SNHLY and CDR2 FYNNEI come from the germline V gene. The CDR3 is 15 residues long. DNA of the CDR3: TGTGCCAGCGTCCCGGGACTAGCGGGCTCAGATACGCAGTATTTT. Translation gives CASVPGLAGSDTQYF.

This clonotype was counted at least ten times. V usage is TRBV11-2 and J usage is TRBJ1-5; tentative D call: TRBD1 (6 bases). Trimming removed 4 bases at V and 0 bases at J, with 10 bases between. The germline CDR1 and CDR2 sequences are SGHAT and FQNNGV. This CDR3 is built from 15 residues. CDR3 sequence (DNA): TGTGCCAGCAGCTCCGGACAGAATAGCAATCAGCCCCAGCATTTT. Its translation: CASSSGQNSNQPQHF.

This clonotype was recorded at least ten times. The rearrangement links TRBV5-1 to TRBJ2-7; D not certain. Germline V gene lookup returns CDR1 SGHRS and CDR2 YFSETQ. CDR3 size: 14 residues. V lost 0 bases and J 0 bases, leaving 7 bases between the germline ends. CDR3 sequence (DNA): TGCGCCAGCAGCTTGGAGGTAAACTCCTACGAGCAGTACTTC. It is translated as CASSLEVNSYEQYF.

This clonotype appeared many times. V is TRBV29-1 and J is TRBJ1-1; D call uncertain. The germline V gene encodes CDR1 SQVTM and CDR2 ANQGSEA. CDR3 length: 14 amino acids. The V and J ends lost 6 bases and 0 bases respectively, with 14 bases between them. For the CDR3, the DNA is TGCAGCGTGGTGACAAGAAGTATGAACACTGAAGCTTTCTTT. It codes for CSVVTRSMNTEAFF.

V usage is TRBV11-3 and J usage is TRBJ2-3; D not certain. Trimming removed 5 bases at V and 0 bases at J, with 9 bases between. The germline gives CDR1 SGHNT, CDR2 YENEEA. The CDR3 sequence is 14 residues long. In DNA form, the CDR3 reads TGTGCCAGCAGCGAGATGCGGAGCACAGATACGCAGTATTTT. Residues: CASSEMRSTDTQYF. The full variable domain, completed using reference TRBV11-3 and TRBJ2-3, is EAGVVQSPRYKIIEKKQPVAFWCNPISGHNTLYWYLQNLGQGPELLIRYENEEAVDDSQLPKDRFSAERLKGVDSTLKIQPAELGDSAVYLCASSEMRSTDTQYFGPGTRLTVL.

In this sample, this clonotype turned up many times. The chain uses TRBV9 and TRBJ1-2; no definite D call. V was trimmed by 10 bases and J by 2 bases, leaving 18 bases between them. Germline V gene sequence: CDR1 SGDLS, CDR2 YYNGEE. This CDR3 contains 14 residues. The DNA for the CDR3 is TGTGCCTCAACACGGGATCCCTTGAACTATGGCTACACCTTC. Translating it yields CASTRDPLNYGYTF.

This clonotype was seen many times. This chain joins TRBV18 and TRBJ2-1; 8 nucleotides match TRBD2. Per the germline V gene, CDR1 is KGHSH and CDR2 is LQKENI. The ends lost 5 bases at V and 6 bases at J; junction bases unmatched: 18. This CDR3 region has 18 residues. CDR3 coding DNA: TGTGCCAGCTCAGGTTCTAAGCGGGAGATTCTGGTTGGCAATGAGCAGTTCTTC. Protein product: CASSGSKREILVGNEQFF.

There are many counts of this clonotype. The rearrangement joins TRBV18 to TRBJ2-1, with TRBD1 identical over 11 bases. Germline V gene lookup returns CDR1 KGHSH and CDR2 LQKENI. There are 16 residues in the CDR3. V gave up 3 bases and J gave up 8 bases; unmatched junction bases: 9. The CDR3, as DNA: TGTGCCAGCTCACCTCCCAAGGGACAGGGGGGCGATGAGCAGTTCTTC. Translated, it gives CASSPPKGQGGDEQFF.

Worth noting for this clonotype: This may be a read error: a much more frequent sequence differs by one nucleotide. The rearrangement joins TRBV18 to TRBJ2-1; no definite D call. V lost 4 bases, J lost 12 bases, and 16 bases lay in between. Germline V gene lookup returns CDR1 KGHSH and CDR2 LQKENI. The CDR3 runs 13 residues. This CDR3 is CASSLAETFGQFF. The CDR3 coding sequence is TGTGCCAGCTCACTTGCAGAAACCTTCGGGCAGTTCTTC.

Many counts were recorded for this clonotype. The chain employs TRBV11-2 and TRBJ2-1; 11 nucleotides align to TRBD2. Unmatched junction bases numbered 11, after V lost 5 bases and J lost 5 bases. The CDR3 has 17 residues. The germline V gene has CDR1 SGHAT and CDR2 FQNNGV. The CDR3, as DNA: TGTGCCAGCAGCCTAAGAATTAGCGGGAGGGCTAACAATGAGCAGTTCTTC. It is translated as CASSLRISGRANNEQFF. Supplemented by reference TRBV11-2 and TRBJ2-1, the full variable domain reads EAGVAQSPRYKIIEKRQSVAFWCNPISGHATLYWYQQILGQGPKLLIQFQNNGVVDDSQLPKDRFSAERLKGVDSTLKIQPAKLEDSAVYLCASSLRISGRANNEQFFGPGTRLTVL.

The chain couples TRBV6-1 to TRBJ2-1; 16 bases fit TRBD2. The CDR3 extends over 20 amino acids. J was trimmed by 2 bases and V by 6 bases; bases with no gene match: 13. Germline lookup yields CDR1 MNHNS and CDR2 SASEGT. The CDR3 DNA is TGTGCCAGCAGGCCCCACAGCACCGGGACTAGCGGGAGGGCCTACAATGAGCAGTTCTTC. Its protein product is CASRPHSTGTSGRAYNEQFF.

This sequence joins TRBV24-1 and TRBJ1-5, with unresolved D. Per germline, CDR1 KGHDR and CDR2 SFDVKD. The CDR3 totals 13 residues. V shed 3 bases and J shed 9 bases, with 11 bases lying between them. The CDR3 is CATSDPPMGPQHF. As DNA, the CDR3 is TGTGCCACCAGTGATCCACCGATGGGGCCCCAGCATTTT.

This clonotype was observed at least ten times. V usage is TRBV19 and J usage is TRBJ1-1; the D is unclear. V lost 9 bases and J lost 1, with 21 bases in between. Germline CDR1 and CDR2: LNHDA and SQIVND (reference sequence). CDR3 length: 16 amino acids. CDR3 coding DNA: TGTGCCAGATCAGCGGACCCACAGATCGGGAACACTGAAGCTTTCTTT. The encoded protein is CARSADPQIGNTEAFF.

Many counts were recorded for this clonotype. The CDR3 does not end in the conserved phenylalanine or tryptophan, so this is likely a read error. This sequence joins TRBV30 and TRBJ1-1; D is uncertain. Between the trimmed V and J ends, which lost 4 bases and 1 base, there was a span of 10 bases. The CDR3 totals 13 residues. Germline V gene sequence: CDR1 GTSNPN, CDR2 SVGIG (reference sequence). CDR3 sequence (DNA): TGTGCCTGGAATCGGGAAACGAACACTGAAGCTTTCCTT. The encoded protein is CAWNRETNTEAFL.

The sample holds a few counts of this clonotype. CDR3 protein: CASSQDSVGGGGQPQHF. The CDR3 bases are TGTGCCAGCAGCCAAGATAGTGTAGGGGGGGGCGGTCAGCCCCAGCATTTT. The rearrangement uses TRBV4-2 and TRBJ1-5; tentative D call: TRBD1 (6 bases). The CDR3 extends over 17 amino acids. CDR1 and CDR2 (germline): LGHNA, YNFKEQ. The V end lost 0 bases, the J end lost 6 bases, and 18 bases lay between the germline ends.